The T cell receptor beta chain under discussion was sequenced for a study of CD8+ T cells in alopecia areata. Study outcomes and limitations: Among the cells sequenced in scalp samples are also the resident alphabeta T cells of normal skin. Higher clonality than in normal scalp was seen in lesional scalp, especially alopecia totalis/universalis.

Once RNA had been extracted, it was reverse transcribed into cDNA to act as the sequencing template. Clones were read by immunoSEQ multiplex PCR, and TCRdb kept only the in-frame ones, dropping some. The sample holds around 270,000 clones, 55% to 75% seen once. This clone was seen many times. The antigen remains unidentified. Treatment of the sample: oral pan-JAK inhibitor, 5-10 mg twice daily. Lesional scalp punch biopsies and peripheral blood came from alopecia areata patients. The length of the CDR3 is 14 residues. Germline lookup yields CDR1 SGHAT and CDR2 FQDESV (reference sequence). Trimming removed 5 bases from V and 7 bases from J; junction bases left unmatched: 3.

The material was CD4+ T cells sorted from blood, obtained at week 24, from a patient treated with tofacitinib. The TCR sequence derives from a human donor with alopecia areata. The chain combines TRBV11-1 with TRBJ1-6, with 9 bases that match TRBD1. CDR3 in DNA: TGTGCCAGCAGCGGTGACAGGGGGAATTCACCCCTCCACTTT. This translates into CASSGDRGNSPLHF.